The next 8 T cell receptor beta chains were all read from a single sample in a study of tumor-infiltrating lymphocytes in oesophageal squamous cell carcinoma. TCRdb called the PCR reads again in MiXCR, with one record for every CDR3 protein. The repertoire holds roughly 21,000 distinct CDR3 sequences, with 35% to 45% as singletons. Sample: esophageal tumor tissue. These receptors all stem from a male donor with esophageal squamous cell carcinoma.

The rearrangement links TRBV28 to TRBJ2-7; TRBD2 is a possible D gene (6 bases). The J call is doubtful: the DNA matches TRBJ2-5 better. Germline-derived CDR1 and CDR2 are MDHEN and SYDVKM. The CDR3 is 19 residues long. The CDR3 reads CASSFGSPGQKGRKETQYF. The CDR3 DNA is TGTGCCAGCAGTTTCGGGAGCCCTGGGCAGAAGGGACGTAAAGAGACCCAGTACTTC.

This clonotype was counted many times. A much larger clonotype is one base distant, so this may be a read error. The V and J genes are TRBV28 and TRBJ2-5; no firm D call. Per the germline V gene, CDR1 is MDHEN and CDR2 is SYDVKM. The CDR3 has 14 amino acids. V lost 1 base to trimming and J lost 11 bases, with 17 bases between them. The CDR3 nucleotides are TGTGCCAGCAGTTTATCCCCCTCTGGGAATGAGCAGTACTTC. It codes for CASSLSPSGNEQYF.

This clonotype was detected ten times or more. The chain carries TRBV27 and TRBJ2-3, with a tentative D call TRBD2 (6 bases). CDR3 size: 14 residues. The ends were cut back, 3 bases at V and 2 bases at J, with 9 bases in the middle. Germline-derived CDR1 and CDR2 are MNHEY and SMNVEV (reference sequence). The CDR3, as DNA: TGTGCCAGCAGTTTTGGGGGGTTCACAGATACGCAGTATTTT. Residues: CASSFGGFTDTQYF.

This clonotype occurred a few times. The chain combines TRBV5-1 with TRBJ2-5, with D possibly being TRBD2 (6 bases). The J call may be incorrect, as the DNA end agrees better with TRBJ2-7. The CDR3 covers 14 residues. Germline V gives CDR1 SGHRS, CDR2 YFSETQ. The CDR3 DNA follows: TGCGCCAGCAGCCCACCCGGGGGATCCTACGAGCAGTACTTC. Protein product: CASSPPGGSYEQYF.

A word on this clonotype: The conserved final phenylalanine or tryptophan is absent from the CDR3, which likely points to a read error. The DNA is omitted, as the CDR3 cannot be located on it reliably, and the CDR3 follows TCRdb's listing. This sequence joins TRBV4-2 and TRBJ2-1. The CDR3 has 9 amino acids, counting both end residues. In germline, CDR1 is LGHNA, CDR2 YNFKEQ. The CDR3 region is CASSQISGG.

Concerning this clonotype: Germline and junction disagree at one end, which may indicate a read error. The chain is built from TRBV6-5 and TRBJ2-2; the D gene is possibly TRBD2 (6 bases). Per germline, CDR1 MNHEY and CDR2 SVGAGI. The CDR3 has 14 amino acids. CDR3 sequence: CVSSESSGTGEPFF. The DNA for the CDR3 is TGTGTCAGCAGTGAATCGTCCGGTACGGGGGAGCCGTTTTTT.

This clonotype was counted once. The chain joins TRBV6-2 or TRBV6-3 to TRBJ1-1; 10 positions match TRBD2. The J call may be wrong; the DNA end is better matched by TRBJ2-5. Germline V gene data show CDR1 as MNHEY and CDR2 as SVGEGT. The CDR3 loop spans 19 amino acids. In DNA form, the CDR3 reads TGTGCCAGCAGTGAACCACGGACTAGCGGATCTTGGGGCGGGGAGACCCAGTACTTC. Translation: CASSEPRTSGSWGGETQYF.

This clonotype was observed many times. The chain couples TRBV2 to TRBJ2-4; possible D gene TRBD2, 7 bases. This CDR3 contains 14 residues. Per the germline V gene, CDR1 is SNHLY and CDR2 is FYNNEI. Trimming pared 8 bases from V and 7 bases from J, leaving 18 bases between. The CDR3 sequence is CASGYEGGINIQYF. The CDR3 coding sequence is TGTGCCAGCGGATACGAGGGGGGGATTAACATTCAGTACTTC. The full variable domain, completed using reference TRBV2 and TRBJ2-4, is EPEVTQTPSHQVTQMGQEVILRCVPISNHLYFYWYRQILGQKVEFLVSFYNNEISEKSEIFDDQFSVERPDGSNFTLKIRSTKLEDSAMYFCASGYEGGINIQYFGAGTRLSVL.